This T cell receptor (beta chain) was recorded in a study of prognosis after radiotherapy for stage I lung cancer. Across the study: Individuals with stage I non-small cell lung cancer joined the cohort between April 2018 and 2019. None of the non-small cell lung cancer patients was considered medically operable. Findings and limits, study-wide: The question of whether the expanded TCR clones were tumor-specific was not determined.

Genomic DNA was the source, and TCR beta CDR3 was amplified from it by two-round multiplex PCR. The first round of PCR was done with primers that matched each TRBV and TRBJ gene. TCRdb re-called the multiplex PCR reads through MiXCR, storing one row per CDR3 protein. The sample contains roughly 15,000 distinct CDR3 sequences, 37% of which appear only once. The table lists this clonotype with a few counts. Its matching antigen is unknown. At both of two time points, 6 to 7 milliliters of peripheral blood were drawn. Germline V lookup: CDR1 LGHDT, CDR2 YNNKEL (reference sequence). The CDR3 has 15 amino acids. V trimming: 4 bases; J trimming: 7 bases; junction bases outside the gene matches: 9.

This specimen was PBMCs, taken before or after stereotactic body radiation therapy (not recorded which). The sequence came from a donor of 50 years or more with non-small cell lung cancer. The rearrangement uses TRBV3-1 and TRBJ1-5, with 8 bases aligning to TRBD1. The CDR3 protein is CASSRGQGAGQPQHF. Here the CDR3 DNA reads TGTGCCAGCAGCCGGGGCCAGGGGGCCGGCCAGCCCCAGCATTTT.